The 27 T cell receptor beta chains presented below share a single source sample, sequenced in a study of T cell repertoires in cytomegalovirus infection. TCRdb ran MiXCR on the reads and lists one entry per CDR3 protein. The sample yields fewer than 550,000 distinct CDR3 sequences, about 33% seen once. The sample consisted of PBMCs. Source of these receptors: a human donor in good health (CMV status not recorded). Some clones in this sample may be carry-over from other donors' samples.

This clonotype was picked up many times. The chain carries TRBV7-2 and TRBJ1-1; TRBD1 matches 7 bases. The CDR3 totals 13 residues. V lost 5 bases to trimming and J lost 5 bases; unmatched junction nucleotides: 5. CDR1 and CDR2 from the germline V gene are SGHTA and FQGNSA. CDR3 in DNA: TGTGCCAGCAGCCTAGACAGGGCTACTGAAGCTTTCTTT. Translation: CASSLDRATEAFF. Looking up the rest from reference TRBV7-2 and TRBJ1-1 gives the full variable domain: GAGVSQSPSNKVTEKGKDVELRCDPISGHTALYWYRQSLGQGLEFLIYFQGNSAPDKSGLPSDRFSAERTGGSVSTLTIQRTQQEDSAVYLCASSLDRATEAFFGQGTRLTVV.

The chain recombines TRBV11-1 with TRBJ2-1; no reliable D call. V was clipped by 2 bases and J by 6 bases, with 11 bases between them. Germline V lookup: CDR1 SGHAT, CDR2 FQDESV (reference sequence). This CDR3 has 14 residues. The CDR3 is CASSLYLNSNEQFF. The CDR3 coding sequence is TGTGCCAGCAGCTTATATTTAAACTCCAATGAGCAGTTCTTC.

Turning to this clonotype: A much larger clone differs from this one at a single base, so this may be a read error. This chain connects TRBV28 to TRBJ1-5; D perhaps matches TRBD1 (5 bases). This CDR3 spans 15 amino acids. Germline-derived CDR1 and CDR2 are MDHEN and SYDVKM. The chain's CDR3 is CASSGGVGSNQPPHF. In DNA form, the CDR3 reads TGTGCCAGCAGTGGGGGGGTTGGTAGCAATCAGCCCCCGCATTTT.

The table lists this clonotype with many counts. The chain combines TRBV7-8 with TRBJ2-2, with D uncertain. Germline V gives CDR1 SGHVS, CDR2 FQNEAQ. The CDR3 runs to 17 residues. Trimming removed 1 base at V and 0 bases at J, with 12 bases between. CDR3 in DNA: TGTGCCAGCAGCTTAGATCTCGAGACACCGAACACCGGGGAGCTGTTTTTT. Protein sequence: CASSLDLETPNTGELFF.

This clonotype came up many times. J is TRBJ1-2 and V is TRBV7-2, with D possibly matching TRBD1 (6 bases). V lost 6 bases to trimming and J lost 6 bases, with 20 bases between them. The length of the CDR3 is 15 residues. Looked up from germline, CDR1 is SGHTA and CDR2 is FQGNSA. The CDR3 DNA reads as TGTGCCAGCAGTCAAGGGTGGGGGGCGGCTGATGGCTACACCTTC. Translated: CASSQGWGAADGYTF.

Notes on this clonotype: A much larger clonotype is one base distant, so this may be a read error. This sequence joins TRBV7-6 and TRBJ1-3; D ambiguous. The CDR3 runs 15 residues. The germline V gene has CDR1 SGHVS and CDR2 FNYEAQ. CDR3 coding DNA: TGTGCCAGCACGAACGGCCCATCGGGAGGAAACACCAAATATTTT. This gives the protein CASTNGPSGGNTKYF. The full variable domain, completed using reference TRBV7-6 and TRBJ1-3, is GAGVSQSPRYKVTKRGQDVALRCDPISGHVSLYWYRQALGQGPEFLTYFNYEAQQDKSGLPNDRFSAERPEGSISTLTIQRTEQRDSAMYRCASTNGPSGGNTKYFGEGSWLTVV.

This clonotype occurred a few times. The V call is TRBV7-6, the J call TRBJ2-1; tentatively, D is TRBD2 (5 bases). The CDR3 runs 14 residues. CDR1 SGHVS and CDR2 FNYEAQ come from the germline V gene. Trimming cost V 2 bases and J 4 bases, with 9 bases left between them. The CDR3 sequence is CASSLTSGYNEQFF. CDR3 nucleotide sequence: TGTGCCAGCAGCTTAACCTCGGGGTACAATGAGCAGTTCTTC.

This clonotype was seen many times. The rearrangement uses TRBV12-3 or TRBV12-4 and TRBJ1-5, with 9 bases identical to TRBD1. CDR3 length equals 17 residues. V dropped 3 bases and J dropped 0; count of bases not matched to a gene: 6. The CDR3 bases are TGTGCCAGCAGTTTGCGGGACAGGGAATATAGCAATCAGCCCCAGCATTTT. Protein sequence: CASSLRDREYSNQPQHF.

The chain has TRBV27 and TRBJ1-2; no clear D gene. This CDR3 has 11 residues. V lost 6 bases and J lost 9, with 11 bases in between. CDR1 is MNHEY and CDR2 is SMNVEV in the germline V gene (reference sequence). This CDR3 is CASSRGESYTF. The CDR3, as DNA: TGTGCCAGCAGCCGGGGTGAGAGCTACACCTTC.

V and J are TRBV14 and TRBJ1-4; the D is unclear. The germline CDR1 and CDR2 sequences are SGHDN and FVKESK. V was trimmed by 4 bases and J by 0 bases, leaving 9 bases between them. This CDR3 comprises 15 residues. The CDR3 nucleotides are TGTGCCAGCAGCCTTCCACGCACAACTAATGAAAAACTGTTTTTT. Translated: CASSLPRTTNEKLFF.

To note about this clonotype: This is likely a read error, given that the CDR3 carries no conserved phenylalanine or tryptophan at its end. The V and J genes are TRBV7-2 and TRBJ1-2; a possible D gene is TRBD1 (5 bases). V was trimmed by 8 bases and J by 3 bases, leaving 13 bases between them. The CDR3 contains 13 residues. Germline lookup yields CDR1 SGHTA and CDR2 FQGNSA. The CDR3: CASRRDGDYGYTL. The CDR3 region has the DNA TGTGCCAGCCGCCGGGACGGTGACTATGGCTACACCTTA.

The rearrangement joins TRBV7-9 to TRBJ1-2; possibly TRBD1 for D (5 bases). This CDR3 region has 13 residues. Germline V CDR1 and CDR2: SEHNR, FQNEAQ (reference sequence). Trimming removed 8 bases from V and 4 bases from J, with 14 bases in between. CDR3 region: CASERGLGYGYTF. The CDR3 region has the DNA TGTGCCAGCGAAAGGGGACTCGGCTATGGCTACACCTTC.

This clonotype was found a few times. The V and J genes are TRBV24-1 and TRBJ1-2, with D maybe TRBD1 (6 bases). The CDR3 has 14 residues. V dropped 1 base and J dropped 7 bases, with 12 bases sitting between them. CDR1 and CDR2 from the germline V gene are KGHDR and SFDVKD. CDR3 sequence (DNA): TGTGCCACCAGTGATTTCACGGGGGCGTCTGGCTACACCTTC. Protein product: CATSDFTGASGYTF.

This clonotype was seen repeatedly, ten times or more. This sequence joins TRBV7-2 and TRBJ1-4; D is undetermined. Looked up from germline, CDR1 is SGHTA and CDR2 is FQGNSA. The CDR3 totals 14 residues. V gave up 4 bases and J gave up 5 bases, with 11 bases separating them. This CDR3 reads CASSSGSPNEKLFF. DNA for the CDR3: TGTGCCAGCAGCTCCGGCAGTCCGAATGAAAAACTGTTTTTT.

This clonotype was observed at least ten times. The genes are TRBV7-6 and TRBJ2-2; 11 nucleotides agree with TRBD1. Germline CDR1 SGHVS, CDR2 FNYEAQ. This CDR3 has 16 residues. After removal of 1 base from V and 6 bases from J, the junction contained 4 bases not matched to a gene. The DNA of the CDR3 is TGTGCCAGCAGCTTAGGAGGACAGGGGGCTCCCGGGGAGCTGTTTTTT. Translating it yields CASSLGGQGAPGELFF.

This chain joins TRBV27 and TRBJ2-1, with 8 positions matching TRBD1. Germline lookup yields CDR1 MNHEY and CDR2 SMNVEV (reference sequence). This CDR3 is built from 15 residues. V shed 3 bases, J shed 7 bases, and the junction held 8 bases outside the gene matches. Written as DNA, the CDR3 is TGTGCCAGCAGTTTCCTTTCCCGACAGGGGAATGAGCAGTTCTTC. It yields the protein CASSFLSRQGNEQFF.

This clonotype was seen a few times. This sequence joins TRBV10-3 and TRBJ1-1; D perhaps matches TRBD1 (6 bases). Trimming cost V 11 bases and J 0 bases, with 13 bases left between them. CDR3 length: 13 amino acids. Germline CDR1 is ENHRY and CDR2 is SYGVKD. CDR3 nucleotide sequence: TGTGCCTCACAGGGACAACTGAACACTGAAGCTTTCTTT. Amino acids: CASQGQLNTEAFF.

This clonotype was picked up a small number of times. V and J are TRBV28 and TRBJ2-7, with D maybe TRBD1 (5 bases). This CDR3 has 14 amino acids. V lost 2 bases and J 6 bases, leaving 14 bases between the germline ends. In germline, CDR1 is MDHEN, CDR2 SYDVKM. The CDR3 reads CASSLPRASGEQYF. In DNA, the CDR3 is TGTGCCAGCAGTTTACCCAGGGCGTCTGGCGAGCAGTACTTC.

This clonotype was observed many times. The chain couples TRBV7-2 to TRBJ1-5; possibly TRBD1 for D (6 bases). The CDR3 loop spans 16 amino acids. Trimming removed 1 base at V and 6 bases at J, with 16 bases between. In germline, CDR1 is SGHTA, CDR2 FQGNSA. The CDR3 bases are TGTGCCAGCAGCTTAGGGACAGCAGCCACGGGTCAGCCCCAGCATTTT. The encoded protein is CASSLGTAATGQPQHF.

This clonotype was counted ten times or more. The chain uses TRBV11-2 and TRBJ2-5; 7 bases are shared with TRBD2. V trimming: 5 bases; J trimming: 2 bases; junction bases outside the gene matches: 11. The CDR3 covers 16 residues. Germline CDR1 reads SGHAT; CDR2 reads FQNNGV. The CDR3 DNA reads TGTGCCAGCAGCCTCCCGGCGGGGGTCGCTCAAGAGACCCAGTACTTC. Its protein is CASSLPAGVAQETQYF.

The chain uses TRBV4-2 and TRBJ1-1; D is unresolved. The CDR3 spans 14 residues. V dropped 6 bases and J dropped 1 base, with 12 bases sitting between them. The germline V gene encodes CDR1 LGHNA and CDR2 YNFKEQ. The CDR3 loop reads CASSLPSENTEAFF. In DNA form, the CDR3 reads TGTGCCAGCAGTTTACCCTCAGAGAACACTGAAGCTTTCTTT.

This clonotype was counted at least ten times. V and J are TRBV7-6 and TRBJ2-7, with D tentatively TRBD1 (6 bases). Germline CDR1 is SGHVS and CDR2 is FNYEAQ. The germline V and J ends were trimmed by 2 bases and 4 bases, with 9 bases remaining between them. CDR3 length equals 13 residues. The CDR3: CASSLKQGYEQYF. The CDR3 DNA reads TGTGCCAGCAGCTTAAAACAGGGTTACGAGCAGTACTTC.

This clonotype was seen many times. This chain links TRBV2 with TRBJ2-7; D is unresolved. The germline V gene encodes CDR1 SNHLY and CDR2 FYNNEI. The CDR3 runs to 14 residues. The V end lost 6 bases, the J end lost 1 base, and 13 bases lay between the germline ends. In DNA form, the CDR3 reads TGTGCCAGCAGCGGACGGATGGGATCCTACGAGCAGTACTTC. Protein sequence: CASSGRMGSYEQYF.

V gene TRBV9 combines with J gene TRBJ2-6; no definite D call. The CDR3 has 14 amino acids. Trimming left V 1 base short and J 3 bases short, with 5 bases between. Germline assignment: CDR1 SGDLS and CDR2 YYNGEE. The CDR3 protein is CASSVTDGANVLTF. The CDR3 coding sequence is TGTGCCAGCAGCGTAACAGATGGGGCCAACGTCCTGACTTTC. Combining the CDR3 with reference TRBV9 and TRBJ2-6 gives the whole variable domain DSGVTQTPKHLITATGQRVTLRCSPRSGDLSVYWYQQSLDQGLQFLIQYYNGEERAKGNILERFSAQQFPDLHSELNLSSLELGDSALYFCASSVTDGANVLTFGAGSRLTVL.

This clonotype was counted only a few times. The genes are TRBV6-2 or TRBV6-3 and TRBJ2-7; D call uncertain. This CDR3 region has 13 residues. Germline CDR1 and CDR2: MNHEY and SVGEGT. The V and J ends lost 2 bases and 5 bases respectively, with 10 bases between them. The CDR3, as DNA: TGTGCCAGCAGTTACCTCCGGGTCCACGAGCAGTACTTC. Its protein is CASSYLRVHEQYF.

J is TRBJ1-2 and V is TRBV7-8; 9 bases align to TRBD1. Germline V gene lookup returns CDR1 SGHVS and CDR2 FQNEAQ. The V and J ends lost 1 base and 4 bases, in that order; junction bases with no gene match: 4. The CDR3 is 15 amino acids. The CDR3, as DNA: TGTGCCAGCAGCTTAGGGACAGGGGAGGGCTATGGCTACACCTTC. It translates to CASSLGTGEGYGYTF.

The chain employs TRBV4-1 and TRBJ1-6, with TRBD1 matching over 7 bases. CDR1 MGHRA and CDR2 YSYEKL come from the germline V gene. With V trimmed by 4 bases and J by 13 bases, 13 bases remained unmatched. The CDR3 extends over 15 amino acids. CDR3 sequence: CASSLAEGAQWPLHF. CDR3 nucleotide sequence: TGCGCCAGCAGCCTGGCCGAGGGGGCCCAGTGGCCCCTCCACTTT.